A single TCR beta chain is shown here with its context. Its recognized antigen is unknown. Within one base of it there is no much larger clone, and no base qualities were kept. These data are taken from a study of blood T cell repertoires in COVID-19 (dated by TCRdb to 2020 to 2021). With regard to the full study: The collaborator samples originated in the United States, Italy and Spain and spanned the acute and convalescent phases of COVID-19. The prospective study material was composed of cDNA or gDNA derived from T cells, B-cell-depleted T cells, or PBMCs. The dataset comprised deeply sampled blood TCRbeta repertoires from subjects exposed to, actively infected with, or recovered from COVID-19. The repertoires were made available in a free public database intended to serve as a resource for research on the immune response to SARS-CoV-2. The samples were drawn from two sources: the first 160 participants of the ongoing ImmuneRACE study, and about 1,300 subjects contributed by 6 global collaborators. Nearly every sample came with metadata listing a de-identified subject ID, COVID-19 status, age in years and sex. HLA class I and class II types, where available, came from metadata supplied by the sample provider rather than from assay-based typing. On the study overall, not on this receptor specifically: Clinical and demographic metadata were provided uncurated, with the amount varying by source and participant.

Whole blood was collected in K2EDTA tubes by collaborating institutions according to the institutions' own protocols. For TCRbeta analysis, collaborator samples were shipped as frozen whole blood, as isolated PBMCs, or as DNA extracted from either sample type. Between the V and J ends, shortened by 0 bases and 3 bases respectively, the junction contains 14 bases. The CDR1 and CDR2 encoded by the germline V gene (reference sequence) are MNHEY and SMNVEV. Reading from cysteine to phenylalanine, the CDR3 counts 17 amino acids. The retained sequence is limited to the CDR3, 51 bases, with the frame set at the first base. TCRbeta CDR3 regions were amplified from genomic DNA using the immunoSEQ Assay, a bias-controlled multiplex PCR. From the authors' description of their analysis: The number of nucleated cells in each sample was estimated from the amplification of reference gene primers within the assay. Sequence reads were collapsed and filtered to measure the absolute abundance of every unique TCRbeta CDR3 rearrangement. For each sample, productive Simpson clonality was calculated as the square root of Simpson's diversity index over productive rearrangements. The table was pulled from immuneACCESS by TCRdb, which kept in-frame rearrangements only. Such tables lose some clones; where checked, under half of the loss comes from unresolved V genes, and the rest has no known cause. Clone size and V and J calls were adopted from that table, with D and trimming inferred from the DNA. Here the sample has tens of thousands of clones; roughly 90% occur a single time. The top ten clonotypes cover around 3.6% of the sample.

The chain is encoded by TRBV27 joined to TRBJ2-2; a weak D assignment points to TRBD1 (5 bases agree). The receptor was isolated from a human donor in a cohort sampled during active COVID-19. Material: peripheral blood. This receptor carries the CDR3 CASSLSYGPRDTGELFF. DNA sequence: TGTGCCAGCAGTTTATCGTACGGGCCCAGGGACACCGGGGAGCTGTTTTTT.